The 23 T cell receptor beta chains given below trace back to one sample, sequenced in a study of blood T cell repertoires in COVID-19. Sequencing used immunoSEQ multiplex PCR; TCRdb keeps in-frame clones, though not all of them. This repertoire shows a few hundred thousand clones, 80% to 85% found once; its top ten account for around 20%. Material: peripheral blood. The source is a man aged 30 to 45 with active or convalescent COVID-19.

Concerning this clone: This may stem from a read error, because a much larger clone lies one nucleotide away. The chain recombines TRBV5-4 with TRBJ2-5; 9 nucleotides agree with TRBD2. J gave up 2 bases and V 2 bases, and 1 base lay outside the gene matches. The CDR3 sequence is 14 residues long. Germline assignment: CDR1 SGHNT and CDR2 YYREEE (reference sequence). The CDR3 nucleotides read TGTGCCAGCAGCTTAGCGGGGGGACAAGAGACCCAGTACTTC. It specifies CASSLAGGQETQYF.

This rearrangement joins TRBV9 to TRBJ2-7; D possibly corresponds to TRBD1 (5 bases). Trimming cost V 4 bases and J 1 base, with 18 bases left between them. The CDR3 is made up of 16 amino acids. The germline V gene encodes CDR1 SGDLS and CDR2 YYNGEE. The CDR3 DNA reads as TGTGCCAGCAGCTCCCTAGTTGACAGTATTTCCTACGAGCAGTACTTC. Encoded protein: CASSSLVDSISYEQYF. The full variable domain, rest sourced from reference TRBV9 and TRBJ2-7, is DSGVTQTPKHLITATGQRVTLRCSPRSGDLSVYWYQQSLDQGLQFLIQYYNGEERAKGNILERFSAQQFPDLHSELNLSSLELGDSALYFCASSSLVDSISYEQYFGPGTRLTVT.

This sequence joins TRBV6-1 and TRBJ1-1, with 7 bases identical to TRBD1. The J segment lost 10 bases and the V segment lost 1 base, leaving 6 bases of the junction unmatched. CDR1 is MNHNS, CDR2 SASEGT, per germline. This CDR3 comprises 13 residues. As DNA, the CDR3 is TGTGCCAGCAGTGAAGGGATAGGACAGGCAGCTTTCTTT. Amino acid sequence: CASSEGIGQAAFF.

The rearrangement links TRBV27 to TRBJ1-1; tentatively, D is TRBD1 (5 bases). The germline gives CDR1 MNHEY, CDR2 SMNVEV (reference sequence). The V end lost 0 bases, the J end lost 5 bases, and 7 bases lay between the germline ends. CDR3 length: 13 amino acids. The DNA of the CDR3 is TGTGCCAGCAGTTTATCGGGGGGGACTGAAGCTTTCTTT. This translates into CASSLSGGTEAFF.

J is TRBJ1-2 and V is TRBV25-1; TRBD1 matches at 8 bases. J was trimmed by 6 bases and V by 3 bases; bases with no gene match: 9. CDR1 MGHDK and CDR2 SYGVNS come from the germline V gene. This CDR3 comprises 15 residues. The CDR3 DNA follows: TGTGCCAGCAGTGATTTCAGGGGGCGCCAAGATGGCTACACCTTC. Translation gives CASSDFRGRQDGYTF.

The rearrangement joins TRBV7-2 to TRBJ2-1, with a possible D match to TRBD1 (6 bases). CDR1 is SGHTA, CDR2 FQGNSA, per germline. The CDR3 is 15 amino acids. Trimming took 4 bases from V and 2 from J, leaving 12 bases between them. CDR3 nucleotide sequence: TGTGCCAGCAGCTCCCAGGGGAGTACCTACAATGAGCAGTTCTTC. Protein: CASSSQGSTYNEQFF.

V usage is TRBV12-3 or TRBV12-4 and J usage is TRBJ2-5, with D perhaps TRBD2 (5 bases). V dropped 3 bases and J dropped 4 bases, with 9 bases sitting between them. The CDR3 consists of 13 residues. CDR3 region: CASSFLRAETQYF. In DNA form, the CDR3 reads TGTGCCAGCAGTTTTCTGAGGGCAGAGACCCAGTACTTC.

CDR3 residues: CASSTGTLNTEAFF. DNA for the CDR3: TGTGCCAGTAGTACCGGGACACTGAACACTGAAGCTTTCTTT. The V call is TRBV25-1, the J call TRBJ1-1; possible D gene TRBD1, 6 bases. The CDR3 is 14 residues long. Germline loops: CDR1 MGHDK, CDR2 SYGVNS. V lost 9 bases and J 0 bases, leaving 14 bases between the germline ends.

The CDR3 loop is CASSEALIITGRGTEAFF. The CDR3 DNA is TGTGCCAGCAGTGAAGCGCTAATTATTACGGGCCGGGGGACTGAAGCTTTCTTT. The chain has TRBV6-1 and TRBJ1-1, with D perhaps matching TRBD1 (5 bases). This CDR3 region has 18 residues. Germline values: CDR1 MNHNS, CDR2 SASEGT. V was clipped by 0 bases and J by 5 bases, with 22 bases between them.

The chain couples TRBV4-3 to TRBJ2-5; tentative D call: TRBD2 (5 bases). The CDR3 totals 16 residues. V lost 0 bases to trimming and J lost 6 bases, with 17 bases between them. Germline V lookup: CDR1 LGHNA, CDR2 YSLEER. CDR3 loop: CASSQDAWRNPKTQYF. Here the CDR3 DNA reads TGCGCCAGCAGCCAAGATGCCTGGAGGAATCCAAAGACCCAGTACTTC.

The CDR3 nucleotides read TGTGCCAGCAGTGAATTGTCAGGGGGCAGCGCCTACGAGCAGTACTTC. Amino acid sequence: CASSELSGGSAYEQYF. This sequence joins TRBV25-1 and TRBJ2-7, with TRBD1 matching 8 bases. The CDR3 runs to 16 residues. V was pared by 1 base and J by 2 bases, with 7 bases of the junction left unmatched. The germline CDR1 and CDR2 sequences are MGHDK and SYGVNS.

This clone was seen at least ten times. The chain joins TRBV4-3 to TRBJ1-3, with a weak D call TRBD1 (5 bases). Germline CDR1 LGHNA, CDR2 YSLEER. The V end was cut by 1 base, the J end by 9 bases, with 16 bases between. This CDR3 has 15 residues. The CDR3 DNA reads TGCGCCAGCAGCCAAGGGGGCAGGCCCCCCGGCACCATATATTTT. It translates to CASSQGGRPPGTIYF.

V usage is TRBV30 and J usage is TRBJ2-7, with D perhaps TRBD2 (6 bases). There are 16 residues in the CDR3. The germline CDR1 and CDR2 sequences are GTSNPN and SVGIG (reference sequence). Between the trimmed V and J ends, which lost 1 base and 0 bases, there was a span of 16 bases. The CDR3, as DNA: TGTGCCTGGAGTGGACCCGGGGTAGCGGCCTCCTACGAGCAGTACTTC. This codes for CAWSGPGVAASYEQYF. Full variable domain (missing parts from reference TRBV30 and TRBJ2-7): SQTIHQWPATLVQPVGSPLSLECTVEGTSNPNLYWYRQAAGRGLQLLFYSVGIGQISSEVPQNLSASRPQDRQFILSSKKLLLSDSGFYLCAWSGPGVAASYEQYFGPGTRLTVT.

The chain has TRBV7-3 and TRBJ2-1; TRBD1 might be the D (6 bases). Germline V gives CDR1 SGHTA, CDR2 FQGTGA. The CDR3 extends over 16 amino acids. Trimming removed 2 bases from V and 0 bases from J, with 11 bases in between. The CDR3 DNA is TGTGCCAGCAGCTTATCCCGGGACAACTCCTACAATGAGCAGTTCTTC. The encoded protein is CASSLSRDNSYNEQFF.

V gene TRBV12-3 or TRBV12-4 combines with J gene TRBJ2-3; a possible D gene is TRBD2 (5 bases). Trimming left V 5 bases short and J 4 bases short, with 10 bases between. The length of the CDR3 is 13 residues. CDR3 sequence reads: CASSPRAPDTQYF. The CDR3 region has the DNA TGTGCCAGCAGTCCGAGGGCGCCAGATACGCAGTATTTT.

The chain couples TRBV21-1 to TRBJ2-7; no DNA check was done on the table's D call, TRBD2. TRBV21-1 is a recognized pseudogene. This CDR3 has 8 residues. The CDR3 DNA reads as TGTGCCAGCATGGACTCGTACTTC. Translating it yields CASMDSYF.

This chain joins TRBV7-9 and TRBJ2-5; TRBD2 is a possible D gene (6 bases). Germline lookup yields CDR1 SEHNR and CDR2 FQNEAQ (reference sequence). V was trimmed by 5 bases and J by 2 bases, leaving 18 bases between them. This CDR3 comprises 16 residues. The CDR3, as DNA: TGTGCCAGCAGCCACCCGGGACGGGAGATTCAAGAGACCCAGTACTTC. Protein sequence: CASSHPGREIQETQYF.

The chain is built from TRBV29-1 and TRBJ2-1; 10 nucleotides line up with TRBD1. V dropped 6 bases and J dropped 16; count of bases not matched to a gene: 15. Germline CDR1 reads SQVTM; CDR2 reads ANQGSEA. This CDR3 is 13 amino acids long. The CDR3: CSVSTGGYVPVFF. In DNA, the CDR3 is TGCAGCGTCTCGACAGGGGGCTATGTCCCCGTCTTCTTC.

The rearrangement links TRBV27 to TRBJ2-1; 9 bases are a match to TRBD2. J gave up 5 bases and V 3 bases, and 5 bases lay outside the gene matches. The CDR3 extends over 15 amino acids. Germline V lookup: CDR1 MNHEY, CDR2 SMNVEV (reference sequence). CDR3 bases: TGTGCCAGCAGTTTTTCTAGCGGGACAAACAATGAGCAGTTCTTC. Its translation: CASSFSSGTNNEQFF.

The chain combines TRBV6-2 or TRBV6-3 with TRBJ2-7, with 10 bases that match TRBD1. Trimming removed 5 bases from V and 5 bases from J; junction bases left unmatched: 6. The CDR3 loop spans 14 amino acids. Germline V lookup: CDR1 MNHEY, CDR2 SVGEGT. The CDR3: CASSNRDRGHEQYF. The CDR3 DNA reads as TGTGCCAGCAGTAACCGGGACAGGGGACACGAGCAGTACTTC.

Only a few counts were recorded for this clone. V usage is TRBV28 and J usage is TRBJ1-6; 8 bases are shared with TRBD1. Germline V gene sequence: CDR1 MDHEN, CDR2 SYDVKM. V lost 5 bases to trimming and J lost 5 bases; unmatched junction nucleotides: 5. CDR3 size: 15 residues. The CDR3 bases are TGTGCCAGCAGTCTTCCGGACAGGGATAATTCACCCCTCCACTTT. Translating gives CASSLPDRDNSPLHF.

V and J are TRBV28 and TRBJ1-2; D remains unclear. Trimming left V 7 bases short and J 7 bases short, with 19 bases between. The CDR3 loop spans 14 amino acids. Germline CDR1 reads MDHEN; CDR2 reads SYDVKM. CDR3 residues: CASTPSSGSVGYTF. In nucleotides, the CDR3 is TGTGCCAGCACCCCTTCGTCGGGGTCTGTTGGCTACACCTTC.

V and J are TRBV28 and TRBJ2-2, with 7 bases fitting TRBD2. CDR3 length equals 15 residues. Trimming at V came to 2 bases and at J to 4 bases, leaving 4 bases not matched to a gene. Germline CDR1 is MDHEN and CDR2 is SYDVKM. Here the CDR3 reads CASSLIPGGTGELFF. The CDR3, as DNA: TGTGCCAGCAGTTTAATCCCGGGAGGCACCGGGGAGCTGTTTTTT.